The subject of this entry is one T cell receptor (beta chain). Germline trimming cut 2 bases from V and 2 bases from J; bases unmatched to any gene: 3. The CDR3 is 14 amino acids. Germline CDR1 is MNHEY and CDR2 is SVGEGT. Unique molecular identifiers were incorporated during preparation of the TCRbeta library. Via MiXCR, TCRdb re-called the PCR reads, giving one row per CDR3 protein. The sample holds about 980,000 distinct CDR3 sequences, about 29% seen once. These data come from a study of T-cell reconstitution after alpha-beta-depleted transplantation in children. This sample comprised PBMCs, mostly from graft donor cells, obtained 360 days after TCRalphabeta/CD19-depleted stem cell transplant. V is TRBV6-2 or TRBV6-3 and J is TRBJ2-7; 7 nucleotides match TRBD2. The source is a boy under three years old who had a stem cell transplant for SCID, so the T cells may come from the graft donor. CDR3 sequence reads: CASSYAGDPYEQYF. CDR3 DNA: TGTGCCAGCAGTTACGCGGGGGACCCCTACGAGCAGTACTTC.